Here is one T cell receptor beta chain with its context. The CDR3 is 9 amino acids. Looked up from germline, CDR1 is DFQATT and CDR2 is SNEGSKA (reference sequence). Authors' methods: Nucleated cell number was recorded as an estimate derived from reference gene primer amplification. The protocol was immunoSEQ multiplex PCR, while the TCRdb copy is restricted to in-frame clones and leaves out a portion. D and trimming were read from the DNA, whereas the V and J calls and clone size are those reported in that table. The sample carries approximately 36,000 clones, just under 75% recorded once. Seattle's cohort entered during active infection and was followed longitudinally. The data were taken from a study of blood T cell repertoires in COVID-19. Study overall: Samples representing acute and convalescent COVID-19 were sourced from the United States, Italy and Spain. PBMCs, B-cell-depleted T cells, or T cells provided the cDNA or gDNA that made up the material.

The origin of this receptor is a man in his sixties or seventies with COVID-19, enrolled during active disease. The chain is built from TRBV20-1 and TRBJ1-3; D unclear. Sequencing used peripheral blood. The CDR3 nucleotides read TGCAGAGCCGGAAACACCATATATTTT. Amino acid sequence: CRAGNTIYF.